This paragraph reports one T cell receptor beta chain. Its antigen has not been determined. Base qualities are not provided; no much larger clone lies one nucleotide away. This sample was included in a study of Ad26.COV2.S vaccination and SARS-CoV-2 variants (dated by TCRdb to about 2021). Regarding the research as a whole: Vaccine-arm donors came from COV1001, a multicentre, randomized, double-blind, placebo-controlled phase I-IIa trial of Ad26.COV2.S in healthy adults. Ad26.COV2.S was administered intramuscularly at a dose of 5x10^10 or 1x10^11 viral particles, either as one shot or as two shots given 56 days apart. Trial participants were randomized into five groups of five, in which low-dose or high-dose Ad26.COV2.S was given once or twice, or placebo was given on both occasions. Blinding of investigators to trial group allocation was maintained during experiments and outcome assessment. TCRbeta repertoire sequencing was used to assess the specificity and breadth of SARS-CoV-2-reactive T cell receptors after Ad26.COV2.S vaccination. The TCR-sequenced set comprised approximately 30 samples: some 20 Ad26.COV2.S vaccine recipients, 5 placebo recipients and 8 SARS-CoV-2 convalescent individuals.

The trim is 0 bases for V and 2 bases for J, with a gap of 7 bases between the germline ends. From the cysteine through the phenylalanine, the CDR3 covers 14 amino acids. Of all the DNA, just the CDR3 is kept, 42 bases in frame from base 1. As encoded in the germline V gene, CDR1 is KGHSH while CDR2 is LQKENI. The immunoSEQ Assay was the method used to sequence TCRbeta CDR3 regions. After extraction, genomic DNA underwent amplification by bias-controlled multiplex PCR, followed by high-throughput sequencing. Processing in the source paper ran as follows. To quantify the absolute abundance of every unique TCRbeta CDR3 region, sequences were collapsed and filtered. T cell fraction was estimated by normalizing TCRbeta template counts to usable DNA, which was measured by amplifying reference genes present in all nucleated cells. Repertoire TCRs were annotated as SARS-CoV-2-specific by exact matching of V gene, CDR3 amino acid sequence and J gene to a known reactive TCR set. The reference SARS-CoV-2 TCR set came from MIRA and was filtered for enrichment in COVID-19-positive ImmuneCODE repertoires, removing public or cross-reactive TCRs. Using the MIRA antigens, annotated TCRs were further analysed by specific ORF or by position within an ORF. Depth was the summed frequency of annotated unique rearrangements, while breadth was defined as annotated unique rearrangements over total unique productive rearrangements. Two-sided Wilcoxon rank-sum tests were used to compare TCR breadth between groups. TCRdb stores this immuneACCESS table with in-frame sequences only. Part of the clones is absent; in the studies checked, under half of the shortfall reflects unresolved V genes, and no reason is known for the rest. The DNA was the basis for D and trimming; V, J and clone size are from that table. The sample table records about 350,000 clones; approximately 86% of these occur just once. The ten top clones hold about 10% of the sample.

On the study overall, not on this receptor specifically: Ad26.COV2.S recipients had higher spike-specific TCR breadth than placebo recipients (P = 0.0014). Substantial breadth of spike-specific CD8+ and CD4+ T cell responses was reported after vaccination. The study was not powered for comparison of responses between vaccine doses or regimens. According to the authors, total T cell responses may have been underestimated by the TCR breadth and depth analyses. Vaccine and placebo recipients had similar non-spike TCR breadth, a finding consistent with the vaccine containing only spike.

The treatment or condition label, read with the paper, signifies: approximately 18 received Ad26.COV2.S at low or high dose, single or two shots; about 5 received placebo; per-sample allocation not given. For vaccine and placebo recipients, the sequenced repertoires came from samples collected on day 63 after the first injection. Cohort 1b enrolled fewer than 30 adults aged 18-55 years at a single site in Boston, USA, between 29 July and 7 August 2020. Ad26.COV2.S was a replication-incompetent adenovirus type 26 vector expressing a prefusion-stabilized SARS-CoV-2 spike protein from the original Wuhan strain.

The chain is encoded by TRBV18 joined to TRBJ2-5, with the D gene not confidently named. The sample here was peripheral blood, taken in a trial of Ad26.COV2.S vaccine versus placebo. The TCR was taken from a person between 18 and 65 years old who received the Ad26.COV2.S COVID-19 vaccine or a placebo. The CDR3 amino acid sequence is: CASSPPFQQETQYF. In nucleotide form, the sequence is TGTGCCAGCTCACCACCGTTTCAGCAAGAGACCCAGTACTTC. With the portions outside the CDR3 filled from the reference TRBV18 and TRBJ2-5 genes, the complete variable region becomes NAGVMQNPRHLVRRRGQEARLRCSPMKGHSHVYWYRQLPEEGLKFMVYLQKENIIDESGMPKERFSAEFPKEGPSILRIQQVVRGDSAAYFCASSPPFQQETQYFGPGTRLLVL.